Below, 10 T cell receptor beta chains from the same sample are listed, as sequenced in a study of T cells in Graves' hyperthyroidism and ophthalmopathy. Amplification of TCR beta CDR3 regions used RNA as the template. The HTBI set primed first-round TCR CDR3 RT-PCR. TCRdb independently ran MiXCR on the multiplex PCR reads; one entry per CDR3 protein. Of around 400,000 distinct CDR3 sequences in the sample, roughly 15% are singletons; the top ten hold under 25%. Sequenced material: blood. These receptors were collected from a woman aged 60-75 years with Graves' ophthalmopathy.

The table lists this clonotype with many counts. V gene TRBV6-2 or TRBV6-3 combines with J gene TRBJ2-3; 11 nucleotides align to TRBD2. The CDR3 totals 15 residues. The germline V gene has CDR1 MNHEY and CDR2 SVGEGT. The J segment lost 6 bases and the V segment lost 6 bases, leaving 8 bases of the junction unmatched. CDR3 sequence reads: CASSLAGGRPDTQYF. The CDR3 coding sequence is TGTGCCAGCAGCTTAGCGGGAGGGAGGCCGGATACGCAGTATTTT.

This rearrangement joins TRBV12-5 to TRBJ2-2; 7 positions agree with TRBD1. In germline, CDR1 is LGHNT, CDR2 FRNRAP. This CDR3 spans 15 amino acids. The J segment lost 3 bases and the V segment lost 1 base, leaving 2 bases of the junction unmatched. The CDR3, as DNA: TGTGCTAGTGGTTTGGGTCAGGGGGACACCGGGGAGCTGTTTTTT. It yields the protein CASGLGQGDTGELFF.

Written as DNA, the CDR3 is TGCGCCAGCAGCCACCCCAGGGCCGGACCTACCTACAATGAGCAGTTCTTC. Its protein product is CASSHPRAGPTYNEQFF. The chain is built from TRBV4-1 and TRBJ2-1, with a possible D match to TRBD1 (5 bases). Germline lookup yields CDR1 MGHRA and CDR2 YSYEKL. V was cut by 3 bases and J by 2 bases, with 17 bases left in between. The CDR3 totals 17 residues.

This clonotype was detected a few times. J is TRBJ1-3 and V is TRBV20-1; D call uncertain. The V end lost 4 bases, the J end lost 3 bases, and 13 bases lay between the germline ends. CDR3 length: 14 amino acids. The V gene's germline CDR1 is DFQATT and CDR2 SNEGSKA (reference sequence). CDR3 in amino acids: CSANPLLGGNTIYF. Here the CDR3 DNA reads TGCAGTGCTAACCCCTTACTTGGTGGAAACACCATATATTTT.

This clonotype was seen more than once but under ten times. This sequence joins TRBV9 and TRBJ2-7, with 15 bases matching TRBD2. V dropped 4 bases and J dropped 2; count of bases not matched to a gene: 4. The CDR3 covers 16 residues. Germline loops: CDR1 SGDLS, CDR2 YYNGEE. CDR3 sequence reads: CASSSGLAGGAYEQYF. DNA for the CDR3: TGTGCCAGCAGCTCGGGACTAGCGGGAGGCGCCTACGAGCAGTACTTC.

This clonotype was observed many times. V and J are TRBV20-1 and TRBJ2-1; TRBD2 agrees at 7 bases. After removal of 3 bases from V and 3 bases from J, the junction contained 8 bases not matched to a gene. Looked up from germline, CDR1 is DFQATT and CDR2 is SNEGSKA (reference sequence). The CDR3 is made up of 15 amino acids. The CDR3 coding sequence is TGCAGTGCTAGTCCCAGCGGGATTAACTACAATGAGCAGTTCTTC. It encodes CSASPSGINYNEQFF.

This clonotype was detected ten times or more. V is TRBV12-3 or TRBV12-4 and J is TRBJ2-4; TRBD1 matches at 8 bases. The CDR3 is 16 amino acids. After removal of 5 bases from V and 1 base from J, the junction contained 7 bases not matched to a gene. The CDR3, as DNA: TGTGCCAGCAGTACTCGGACAGGGATGGCCAAAAACATTCAGTACTTC. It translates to CASSTRTGMAKNIQYF.

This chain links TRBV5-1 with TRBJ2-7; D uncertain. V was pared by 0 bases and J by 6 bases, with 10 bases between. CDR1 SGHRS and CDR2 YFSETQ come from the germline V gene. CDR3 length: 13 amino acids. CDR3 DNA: TGCGCCAGCAGCTTGGAAATGAGCACCGAGCAGTACTTC. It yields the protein CASSLEMSTEQYF.

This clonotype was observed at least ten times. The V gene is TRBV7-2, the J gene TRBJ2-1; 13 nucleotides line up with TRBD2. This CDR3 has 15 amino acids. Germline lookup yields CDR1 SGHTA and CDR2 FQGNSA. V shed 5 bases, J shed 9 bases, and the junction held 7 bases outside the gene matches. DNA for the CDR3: TGTGCCAGCAGCCCACGGACTAGCGGGAGTGTTGAGCAGTTCTTC. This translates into CASSPRTSGSVEQFF. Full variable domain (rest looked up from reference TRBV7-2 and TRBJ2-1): GAGVSQSPSNKVTEKGKDVELRCDPISGHTALYWYRQSLGQGLEFLIYFQGNSAPDKSGLPSDRFSAERTGGSVSTLTIQRTQQEDSAVYLCASSPRTSGSVEQFFGPGTRLTVL.

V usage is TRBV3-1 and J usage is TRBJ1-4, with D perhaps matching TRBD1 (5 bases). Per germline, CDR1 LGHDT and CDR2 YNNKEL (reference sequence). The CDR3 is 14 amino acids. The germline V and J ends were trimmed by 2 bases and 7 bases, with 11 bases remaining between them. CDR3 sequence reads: CASSQTGGGEKLFF. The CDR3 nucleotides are TGTGCCAGCAGCCAAACGGGGGGGGGTGAAAAACTGTTTTTT.